Below, 17 T cell receptor beta chains from the same sample are listed, as sequenced in a study of breast tumors, draining lymph nodes, adjacent tissues. TCRdb used MiXCR to reprocess the multiplex PCR reads, holding one entry per CDR3 protein. The sample holds 200,000 to 300,000 distinct CDR3 sequences, around 30% seen once. Axillary draining lymph nodes of breast cancer patients supplied the node samples. The sequenced sample was axillary lymph node tissue. The receptors derive from a female donor with breast cancer. Some clones in this sample may be carry-over from other donors' samples.

This clonotype was observed at least ten times. The chain couples TRBV12-3 or TRBV12-4 to TRBJ2-5; D is uncertain. The CDR3 runs 14 residues. V gave up 3 bases and J gave up 5 bases, with 13 bases separating them. The CDR3 DNA is TGTGCCAGCAGTTTGGTGGGCTACCCTGAGACCCAGTACTTC. This translates into CASSLVGYPETQYF.

To note about this clonotype: This clone may be a read error of a much larger clone one base away. The CDR3 reads CASSIWTTGYTDTQYF. As DNA, the CDR3 is TGTGCCAGCAGCATCTGGACTACCGGGTATACAGATACGCAGTATTTT. V gene TRBV5-6 combines with J gene TRBJ2-3; the D gene is possibly TRBD2 (6 bases). In germline, CDR1 is SGHDT, CDR2 YYEEEE. V was shortened by 4 bases and J by 3 bases, with 18 bases between the two germline ends. The length of the CDR3 is 16 residues.

This clonotype was seen a few times. One base away lies a much larger clone, so this may be a sequencing read error. The CDR3 sequence is CSAEGVIAGASYEQYF. CDR3 coding DNA: TGCAGTGCAGAAGGGGTAATTGCGGGAGCGTCCTACGAGCAGTACTTC. The rearrangement links TRBV20-1 to TRBJ2-7; 7 nucleotides align to TRBD2. Germline assignment: CDR1 DFQATT and CDR2 SNEGSKA (reference sequence). Germline trimming cut 6 bases from V and 1 base from J; bases unmatched to any gene: 15. The length of the CDR3 is 16 residues.

This clonotype was recorded at least ten times. This sequence joins TRBV20-1 and TRBJ1-5; 9 bases fit TRBD1. This CDR3 is built from 14 residues. CDR1 and CDR2 (germline): DFQATT, SNEGSKA (reference sequence). V lost 1 base and J lost 4; bases outside the gene matches: 2. CDR3 protein: CSARGQGGNQPQHF. The CDR3 bases are TGCAGTGCTAGAGGACAGGGGGGGAATCAGCCCCAGCATTTT.

This clonotype has more than one count but fewer than ten. This may stem from a read error, because a much larger clone lies one nucleotide away. V usage is TRBV6-6 and J usage is TRBJ1-5; D remains ambiguous. V dropped 6 bases and J dropped 3 bases, with 3 bases sitting between them. CDR3 length equals 11 residues. Germline CDR1 is MNHNY and CDR2 is SVGAGI (reference sequence). Written as DNA, the CDR3 is TGTGCCAGCAGCCACAATCAGCCCCAGCATTTT. Translating it yields CASSHNQPQHF.

This clonotype was recorded at least ten times. The chain uses TRBV2 and TRBJ2-6; the D is unclear. CDR3 length: 14 amino acids. V was shortened by 3 bases and J by 3 bases, with 6 bases between the two germline ends. CDR1 and CDR2 (germline): SNHLY, FYNNEI. The CDR3 DNA sequence: TGTGCCAGCAGTGAGGATGGTGGGGCCAACGTCCTGACTTTC. Translated: CASSEDGGANVLTF. Supplemented by reference TRBV2 and TRBJ2-6, the full variable domain reads EPEVTQTPSHQVTQMGQEVILRCVPISNHLYFYWYRQILGQKVEFLVSFYNNEISEKSEIFDDQFSVERPDGSNFTLKIRSTKLEDSAMYFCASSEDGGANVLTFGAGSRLTVL.

This clonotype appeared many times. The chain has TRBV7-6 and TRBJ2-1, with D uncertain. The CDR3 has 11 residues. V was shortened by 5 bases and J by 8 bases, with 7 bases between the two germline ends. Germline CDR1 reads SGHVS; CDR2 reads FNYEAQ. In DNA form, the CDR3 reads TGTGCCAGCAGCCGAGACTATGAGCAGTTCTTC. Translating it yields CASSRDYEQFF.

Here the CDR3 reads CASNRGDYYEQYF. The CDR3 bases are TGTGCCAGTAACCGCGGGGACTACTACGAGCAGTACTTC. The chain is built from TRBV6-1 and TRBJ2-7; 7 nucleotides line up with TRBD2. Per germline, CDR1 MNHNS and CDR2 SASEGT. This CDR3 region has 13 residues. V gave up 9 bases and J gave up 3 bases; unmatched junction bases: 8.

Details on this clonotype: A much larger clone differs by one base, so this may be a read error. This sequence joins TRBV2 and TRBJ1-2; weak D call: TRBD1 (5 bases). Trimming removed 4 bases at V and 8 bases at J, with 14 bases between. The CDR3 length is 13 residues. Germline V gives CDR1 SNHLY, CDR2 FYNNEI. The chain's CDR3 is CASSGPRVHGYTF. In DNA, the CDR3 is TGTGCCAGCAGTGGACCCAGGGTCCACGGCTACACCTTC. Drawing the rest from reference TRBV2 and TRBJ1-2, the complete variable domain is EPEVTQTPSHQVTQMGQEVILRCVPISNHLYFYWYRQILGQKVEFLVSFYNNEISEKSEIFDDQFSVERPDGSNFTLKIRSTKLEDSAMYFCASSGPRVHGYTFGSGTRLTVV.

On this clonotype: This sequence may be a read error, since a much larger clone differs from it by one base. The genes are TRBV20-1 and TRBJ2-5, with unresolved D. The CDR3 has 16 amino acids. Germline CDR1 DFQATT, CDR2 SNEGSKA (reference sequence). DNA for the CDR3: TGCAATGCTAGAGATCGAAGGTTGGGCCTGCAAGAGACCCAGTACTTC. Amino acid sequence: CNARDRRLGLQETQYF.

This clonotype has just a few counts. This may be a read error: a much more frequent sequence differs by one nucleotide. The chain carries TRBV20-1 and TRBJ2-1; D possibly corresponds to TRBD2 (5 bases). The CDR3 consists of 12 residues. Germline V gene sequence: CDR1 DFQATT, CDR2 SNEGSKA (reference sequence). The CDR3 region has the DNA TGCAGTGCGATCCGACTAAATGGTGAGCAGCTCTTC. This encodes CSAIRLNGEQLF.

Worth noting for this clonotype: A read error may explain this, as a much larger clone is one base away. The chain joins TRBV11-3 to TRBJ2-1; D might be TRBD2 (6 bases). Per germline, CDR1 SGHNT and CDR2 YENEEA. Trimming removed 5 bases at V and 8 bases at J, with 13 bases between. The length of the CDR3 is 13 residues. The CDR3 DNA follows: TGTGCCAGCAGCAAGGCGGGGACCGATGAGCAGTTCTTC. Translation gives CASSKAGTDEQFF.

This clonotype was detected only once. The chain is built from TRBV9 and TRBJ2-1, with D hard to call. The CDR3 loop spans 13 amino acids. Germline assignment: CDR1 SGDLS and CDR2 YYNGEE. V was pared by 0 bases and J by 15 bases, with 16 bases between. CDR3: CASSVAAQPARFF. CDR3 coding DNA: TGTGCCAGCAGCGTAGCCGCACAACCAGCACGGTTCTTC.

On this clonotype itself: A read error may produce the germline difference seen at one junction end. The V gene is TRBV20-1, the J gene TRBJ2-5; 7 bases map to TRBD1. The CDR3 totals 15 residues. Germline values: CDR1 DFQATT, CDR2 SNEGSKA (reference sequence). CDR3 sequence: CSAIIPSGGEETQCF. The CDR3 DNA is TGCAGTGCTATTATTCCCTCAGGGGGAGAAGAGACCCAGTGCTTC.

In its sample, this clonotype was seen many times. The chain uses TRBV7-8 and TRBJ1-5, with D possibly matching TRBD1 (5 bases). Germline values: CDR1 SGHVS, CDR2 FQNEAQ. Trimming shortened V by 1 base and J by 5 bases, and 24 bases separated the two germline ends. The CDR3 sequence is 19 residues long. The CDR3 DNA follows: TGTGCCAGCAGCTTAGGTTTTTGGGCAGGGTCCCCATCACATCAGCCCCAGCATTTT. It yields the protein CASSLGFWAGSPSHQPQHF.

The chain joins TRBV18 to TRBJ1-3; unclear D gene. Between the trimmed V and J ends, which lost 1 base and 0 bases, there was a span of 7 bases. This CDR3 is 15 amino acids long. Germline values: CDR1 KGHSH, CDR2 LQKENI. CDR3 sequence (DNA): TGTGCCAGCTCACCACAGCTAGACTCTGGAAACACCATATATTTT. Amino acid sequence: CASSPQLDSGNTIYF.

This clonotype was seen at least ten times. The chain couples TRBV24-1 to TRBJ1-2, with a tentative D call TRBD1 (6 bases). This CDR3 is built from 13 residues. The V gene's germline CDR1 is KGHDR and CDR2 SFDVKD. The germline V and J ends were trimmed by 3 bases and 8 bases, with 12 bases remaining between them. The CDR3 region is CATSDTRGRGYTF. CDR3 DNA: TGTGCCACCAGTGATACCAGGGGTAGGGGCTACACCTTC.